The present T cell receptor (beta chain) was sequenced within a study of shared clonotypes between healthy human individuals (dated by TCRdb to between 2020 and 2021). General notes on the study: The cohort included a few men and a couple of women between 18 and 49 years of age. For each donor, CD4 naive and CD4 memory were each run on three plates, CD8 naive on two plates, and CD8 memory on one plate. To estimate repertoire size and how much clonotypes are shared between individuals, the study performed deep sequencing of blood TCR repertoires from about five healthy adults. To increase sequencing depth and limit assay-specific biases, different laboratories used diverse techniques to prepare libraries and sequence TCR repertoires. Between about 0.8 and 8.9 billion PBMCs per donor were obtained by leukapheresis. Summary of the overall study and its limitations: Sharing across four donors was observed for approximately 5% of naive CD4, over 3% of naive CD8, 2.3% of memory CD4, and 0.4% of memory CD8 clonotypes. Incomplete sequencing was indicated by rarefaction of sorted-subset datasets, despite the large sequencing depth. Because the study included a small number of donors, the genetic and exposure-history diversity represented was limited. Pairwise subsampling indicated that sequencing depth was expected to affect the degree of clonotype sharing among donors. Sampling was restricted to blood, and TCR repertoires in tissues likely differ from the TCR repertoires found in blood. Naive subsets generally had larger estimated clonotype richness than memory subsets. Clonotypes shared by all four sorted-subset donors showed higher generation probabilities than non-shared clonotypes.

Using the deep immunoSEQ assay, TCR CDR3 regions were amplified from genomic DNA by multiplex PCR. Genomic DNA extracted from each cell subset was distributed evenly over all wells of several immunoSEQ 96-well plates, and each plate served as one replicate. For sorted subsets, each replicate PCR was loaded with 200 ng genomic DNA, equivalent to 30,000 or so T cell genomes. Purified libraries were quantified with a Qubit 3.0 fluorometer, sized on a Bioanalyzer 2100, and re-quantified with the KAPA Library Quantification kit. Each immunoSEQ 96-well plate was sequenced on its own single-read 150-cycle Illumina NextSeq 550 flow cell. Per the source publication's procedure: Because only junctional sequences without quality scores were contained in the immunoSEQ output, filtering matching that applied to full-length reads could not be performed. Sequences were annotated with PyIR, a Python wrapper for IgBLAST v1.9, using IMGT germline references to assign V/J genes and CDR3. Reads were filtered out if the reads had weak V/J assignments (E-value above 1e-6), no CDR3, stop codons, out-of-frame junctions, or ambiguous translated residues. V3J clonotypes were defined as sequences sharing the same inferred V gene, J gene, and CDR3 amino acid sequence. Percentage overlap between repertoires was computed as shared unique clonotypes divided by the size of the smaller repertoire. Three approaches were used to assess repertoire richness: RTK rarefaction, the Chao1 estimator, and Recon v2.1 estimates of unobserved clonotypes. OLGA was used to compute generation probabilities for all TCRbeta clonotypes that the gDNA method yielded from a few donors. TCRdb took this table from immuneACCESS and kept in-frame rearrangements with V and J called. Such tables lack part of the clones; where checked against another copy, unresolved V genes explain under half of the gap, and the rest is unexplained. The DNA gave D and trimming, while V, J and clone size come from that table. This sample lists a few million clones; 95% were detected once. The top ten clonotypes cover approximately 0.13% of the sample.

Comments on this clone: Its antigen is currently not known. No per-base quality is available; no much larger clone lies one base away.

The donors were healthy, HIV-negative adults who had no recently reported acute infections or vaccinations. Every donor was a Caucasian adult living in Nashville, Tennessee, USA. CD4+ T cells were enriched by magnetic negative selection; naive cells were then positively selected on CD45RA, and the negative fraction formed the memory subset. After blood collection by leukapheresis, PBMCs were isolated using Ficoll-Histopaque density gradient centrifugation and then cryopreserved in the vapor phase of liquid nitrogen. Purity and quantity of every magnetically sorted T cell population were checked by analytical flow cytometry. From each sorted fraction, genomic DNA was isolated and quantified by UV absorbance on a Nanodrop 2000c. The sample was naive CD4+ T cells sorted from blood. Interpreted using the paper, the cell subset or site label stands for: CD45RA+ positively selected. This receptor was obtained from a man between 18 and 35 years old in good health.

This receptor has the CDR3 CASSEIAGVTYEQYF. The sequenced DNA is TGTGCCAGCAGTGAAATAGCAGGGGTAACCTACGAGCAGTACTTC. The V and J genes are TRBV6-1 and TRBJ2-7; TRBD1 is a possible D gene, resting on 6 matching bases. The junction carries 13 bases between V and J, which are trimmed by 2 bases and 2 bases respectively. The CDR3 contains 15 residues, cysteine and phenylalanine counted. The entry retains the CDR3 DNA only, 45 bases that are in frame from base 1. The germline V gene encodes CDR1 MNHNS and CDR2 SASEGT.